Below are 4 T cell receptor beta chains sequenced from a single sample in a study of shared clonotypes between healthy human individuals. This table comes from immunoSEQ multiplex PCR, and its TCRdb copy is limited to in-frame clones, with some not included. Of around 2,000,000 clones listed, roughly 95% are singletons. CD8 cells regarded as naive lacked CD45RO, were positively chosen for CCR7, and omitted terminally differentiated effector memory CD45RA+ cells. The sequencing sample was made of naive CD8+ T cells sorted from blood. The receptor source for this set is a man between 18 and 35 years old in good health.

This clone was recorded a few times. The chain employs TRBV2 and TRBJ1-1; tentatively, D is TRBD1 (6 bases). The germline V gene has CDR1 SNHLY and CDR2 FYNNEI. V gave up 3 bases and J gave up 10 bases, with 15 bases separating them. CDR3 length: 13 residues. CDR3: CASSEVGGGGAFF. CDR3 in DNA: TGTGCCAGCAGTGAGGTCGGGGGCGGAGGAGCTTTCTTT.

The chain links TRBV5-4 to TRBJ1-4; 9 nucleotides line up with TRBD1. The V and J ends lost 5 bases and 5 bases, in that order; junction bases with no gene match: 4. This CDR3 is built from 14 residues. Germline values: CDR1 SGHNT, CDR2 YYREEE (reference sequence). CDR3: CASRPGTGNEKLFF. The CDR3 DNA is TGTGCCAGCAGACCCGGGACAGGGAATGAAAAACTGTTTTTT.

Concerning this clone itself: Other DNA sequences in this sample translate to the same CDR3. The chain carries TRBV27 and TRBJ2-2; D unclear. CDR3 length: 13 amino acids. Germline CDR1 reads MNHEY; CDR2 reads SMNVEV (reference sequence). The V end lost 0 bases, the J end lost 6 bases, and 5 bases lay between the germline ends. CDR3 nucleotides: TGTGCCAGCAGTTTATCAAGCGCCGGGGAGCTGTTTTTT. It translates to CASSLSSAGELFF.

The rearrangement links TRBV15 to TRBJ2-1; the match to TRBD2 covers 7 bases. The CDR3 has 18 amino acids. J lost 3 bases, V lost 3 bases, and 14 bases had no gene match. The germline CDR1 and CDR2 sequences are LNHNV and YYDKDF (reference sequence). CDR3 sequence: CATSSATLREFYYNEQFF. The CDR3 coding sequence is TGTGCCACCAGCAGTGCAACGTTGCGGGAGTTTTACTACAATGAGCAGTTCTTC.